Sequencing of this T cell receptor beta chain was carried out in a study of patients and donors after allogeneic stem cell transplantation. J gave up 5 bases and V 5 bases, and 8 bases lay outside the gene matches. In germline, CDR1 is MNHNS, CDR2 SASEGT. The CDR3 is made up of 17 amino acids. TCRdb reprocessed the RT-PCR reads with MiXCR, giving one entry per CDR3 protein. Here the sample spans about a million distinct CDR3 sequences, 15% to 20% being singletons. Sequencing was carried out using blood, either unsorted or a sorted T cell fraction (not recorded which). The chain uses TRBV6-1 and TRBJ2-2; the match to TRBD2 covers 13 bases. The receptor was derived from a human donor who was either an allogeneic HSCT recipient or a stem cell or donor lymphocyte infusion donor (not recorded which). It is not recorded whose cells these are; they may come from a transplant donor. Here the CDR3 reads CASSRTPGLAGTGELFF. CDR3 in DNA: TGTGCCAGCAGTCGAACTCCGGGACTAGCGGGGACCGGGGAGCTGTTTTTT.